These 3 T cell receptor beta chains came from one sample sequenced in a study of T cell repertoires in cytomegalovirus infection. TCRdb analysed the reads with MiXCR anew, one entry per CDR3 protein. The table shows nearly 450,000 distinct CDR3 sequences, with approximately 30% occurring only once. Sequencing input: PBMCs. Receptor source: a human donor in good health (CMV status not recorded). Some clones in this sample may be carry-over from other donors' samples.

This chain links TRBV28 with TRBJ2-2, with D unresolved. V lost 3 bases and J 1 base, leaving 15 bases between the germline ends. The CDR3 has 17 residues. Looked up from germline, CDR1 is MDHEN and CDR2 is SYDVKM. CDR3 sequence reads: CASSFTRKAGNTGELFF. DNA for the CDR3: TGTGCCAGCAGTTTTACTCGAAAGGCAGGGAACACCGGGGAGCTGTTTTTT. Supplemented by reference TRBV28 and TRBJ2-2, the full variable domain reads DVKVTQSSRYLVKRTGEKVFLECVQDMDHENMFWYRQDPGLGLRLIYFSYDVKMKEKGDIPEGYSVSREKKERFSLILESASTNQTSMYLCASSFTRKAGNTGELFFGEGSRLTVL.

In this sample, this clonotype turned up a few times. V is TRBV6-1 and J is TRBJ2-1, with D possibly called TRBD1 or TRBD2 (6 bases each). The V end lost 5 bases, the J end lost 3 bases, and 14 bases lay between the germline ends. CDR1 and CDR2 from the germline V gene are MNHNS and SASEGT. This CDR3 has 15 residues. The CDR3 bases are TGTGCCAGCAGTTCACGGGGGCCCCGCTACAATGAGCAGTTCTTC. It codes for CASSSRGPRYNEQFF.

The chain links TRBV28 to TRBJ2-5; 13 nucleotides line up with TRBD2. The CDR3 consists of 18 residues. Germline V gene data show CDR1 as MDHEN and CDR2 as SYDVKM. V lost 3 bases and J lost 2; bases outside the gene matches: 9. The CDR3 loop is CASSFLSRLAGGQETQYF. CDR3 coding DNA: TGTGCCAGCAGTTTCCTCTCCCGACTAGCGGGGGGACAAGAGACCCAGTACTTC.